The 6 T cell receptor beta chains reported below all come from one sample, sequenced in a study of blood T cell repertoires in COVID-19. TCRdb's table, derived via immunoSEQ multiplex PCR, lists solely in-frame clones and lacks some. Here the sample spans over 100,000 clones, approximately 87% being singletons. The material sequenced was peripheral blood. These receptors originate from a man aged 50 or older with acute or convalescent COVID-19.

The chain has TRBV28 and TRBJ1-5, with 7 bases matching TRBD1. The CDR3 contains 14 residues. Germline CDR1 and CDR2: MDHEN and SYDVKM. With 4 bases clipped from V and 7 bases from J, the junction kept 7 bases outside the gene matches. The CDR3 nucleotides read TGTGCCAGCAGTTCGACAGGGTTGGGACAGCCCCAGCATTTT. It translates to CASSSTGLGQPQHF.

The chain has TRBV28 and TRBJ2-7; D is possibly TRBD1 (6 bases). This CDR3 comprises 13 residues. CDR1 MDHEN and CDR2 SYDVKM come from the germline V gene. With 6 bases removed from V and 2 bases from J, the gap between germline ends came to 11 bases. CDR3 DNA sequence: TGTGCCAGCAGCTCAGGACAGACCTACGAGCAGTACTTC. Translated, it gives CASSSGQTYEQYF.

The chain links TRBV11-2 to TRBJ2-7; TRBD1 aligns across 9 bases. The CDR3 loop spans 14 amino acids. V dropped 6 bases and J dropped 4; count of bases not matched to a gene: 7. Germline V CDR1 and CDR2: SGHAT, FQNNGV. The CDR3 protein is CASSRQGGGYEQYF. CDR3 DNA: TGTGCCAGCAGTCGACAGGGGGGCGGGTACGAGCAGTACTTC.

CDR3 loop: CASSNHGTGKGESPLHF. CDR3 sequence (DNA): TGTGCCAGCAGCAACCACGGGACAGGGAAAGGGGAATCACCCCTCCACTTT. The V gene is TRBV7-9, the J gene TRBJ1-6, with 9 bases aligning to TRBD1. The ends lost 5 bases at V and 10 bases at J; junction bases unmatched: 15. This CDR3 spans 17 amino acids. The germline CDR1 and CDR2 sequences are SEHNR and FQNEAQ (reference sequence).

The chain joins TRBV3-1 (or the pseudogene TRBV3-2) to TRBJ1-6, with 7 bases lining up with TRBD1. Germline V gene data show CDR1 as LGHDT and CDR2 as YNNKEL (reference sequence). CDR3 size: 16 residues. V lost 4 bases and J lost 2; bases outside the gene matches: 5. CDR3 protein: CASSRDSGPYNSPLHF. The DNA for the CDR3 is TGTGCCAGCAGCCGGGACAGTGGGCCCTATAATTCACCCCTCCACTTT.

The chain recombines TRBV2 with TRBJ2-1; 7 bases match TRBD1. V was clipped by 7 bases and J by 0 bases; unmatched bases: 6. The CDR3 runs 15 residues. Germline V gene lookup returns CDR1 SNHLY and CDR2 FYNNEI. The CDR3 is CASTTQGYSYNEQFF. For the CDR3, the DNA is TGTGCCAGCACCACACAGGGGTACTCCTACAATGAGCAGTTCTTC. Complete variable domain (other parts from reference TRBV2 and TRBJ2-1): EPEVTQTPSHQVTQMGQEVILRCVPISNHLYFYWYRQILGQKVEFLVSFYNNEISEKSEIFDDQFSVERPDGSNFTLKIRSTKLEDSAMYFCASTTQGYSYNEQFFGPGTRLTVL.